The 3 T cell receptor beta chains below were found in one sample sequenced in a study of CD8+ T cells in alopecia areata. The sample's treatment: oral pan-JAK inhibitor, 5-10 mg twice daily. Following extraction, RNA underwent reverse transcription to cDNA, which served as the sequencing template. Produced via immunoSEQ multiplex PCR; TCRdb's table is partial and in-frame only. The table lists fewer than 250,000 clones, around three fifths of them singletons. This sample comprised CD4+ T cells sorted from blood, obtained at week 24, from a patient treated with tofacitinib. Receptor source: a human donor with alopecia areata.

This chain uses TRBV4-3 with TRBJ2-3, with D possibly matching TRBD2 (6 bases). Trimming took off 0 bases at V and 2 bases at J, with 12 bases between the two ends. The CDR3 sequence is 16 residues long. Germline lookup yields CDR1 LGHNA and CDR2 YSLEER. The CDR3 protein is CASSQDGSGTTDTQYF. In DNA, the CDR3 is TGCGCCAGCAGCCAAGATGGTAGCGGTACCACAGATACGCAGTATTTT.

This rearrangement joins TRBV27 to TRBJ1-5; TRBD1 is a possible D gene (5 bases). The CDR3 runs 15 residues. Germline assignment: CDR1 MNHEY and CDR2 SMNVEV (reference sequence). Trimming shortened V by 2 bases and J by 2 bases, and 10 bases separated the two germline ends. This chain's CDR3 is CASSLGGARNQPQHF. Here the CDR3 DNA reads TGTGCCAGCAGTTTAGGAGGGGCGCGCAATCAGCCCCAGCATTTT.

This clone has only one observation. The CDR3 nucleotides are TGTGCCAGCAGTTACAGGGTAGGGATGAACACTGAAGCTTTCTTT. Protein product: CASSYRVGMNTEAFF. The chain carries TRBV6-5 and TRBJ1-1, with D unresolved. The V and J ends lost 2 bases and 0 bases respectively, with 10 bases between them. CDR1 is MNHEY and CDR2 is SVGAGI in the germline V gene. The CDR3 covers 15 residues.